Given below is one T cell receptor (beta chain) in context. The sample is drawn from a study of lymphopenia after photon versus proton radiotherapy. The CDR3 has 13 residues. Trimming left V 5 bases short and J 0 bases short, with 9 bases between. Germline CDR1 SQVTM, CDR2 ANQGSEA. The protocol was immunoSEQ multiplex PCR, while the TCRdb copy is restricted to in-frame clones and leaves out a portion. The data hold around 33,000 clones, with about 91% observed a single time. The sequence derives from a woman in her 70s with pancreatic cancer. Some clones in this sample may be carry-over from other donors' samples. V is TRBV29-1 and J is TRBJ2-3; no definite D call. The sequencing here drew on peripheral blood, taken from a patient treated with proton-based radiotherapy. CDR3 in amino acids: CSVRHTSTDTQYF. In nucleotides, the CDR3 is TGCAGCGTTCGTCACACTAGCACAGATACGCAGTATTTT.